The 27 T cell receptor beta chains presented below share a single source sample, sequenced in a study of blood T cells in healthy people across ages. A second roughly 7 to 12 cycle PCR used barcoded and J-beta primers. MiXCR was run by TCRdb on the 5' RACE reads, yielding one entry per CDR3 protein. The data hold hundreds of thousands of distinct CDR3 sequences, with more than 45% observed a single time. Material: blood. The receptors were sampled from a woman of 80 years or more in good health.

This clonotype was picked up many times. The CDR3: CASSVDPHPYNEQFF. In nucleotides, the CDR3 is TGTGCCAGCAGCGTAGACCCTCACCCCTACAATGAGCAGTTCTTC. The gene calls are TRBV9 and TRBJ2-1; D is ambiguous. The V gene lost 0 bases and the J gene lost 2 bases, with 9 bases spanning the gap. In germline, CDR1 is SGDLS, CDR2 YYNGEE. The CDR3 has 15 residues.

CDR3 nucleotide sequence: TGCGGGACGGTGGCAGATACGCAGTATTTT. Its protein is CGTVADTQYF. The chain couples TRBV29-1 to TRBJ2-3; tentatively, D is TRBD1 or TRBD2 (5 bases each). The CDR3 runs 10 residues. The germline V gene encodes CDR1 SQVTM and CDR2 ANQGSEA.

The chain employs TRBV20-1 and TRBJ2-7, with TRBD2 identical over 9 bases. V gave up 6 bases and J gave up 0 bases; unmatched junction bases: 9. This CDR3 contains 15 residues. Germline V CDR1 and CDR2: DFQATT, SNEGSKA (reference sequence). CDR3 residues: CSAYPASGNSYEQYF. The CDR3 DNA follows: TGCAGTGCCTATCCGGCTAGCGGGAACTCCTACGAGCAGTACTTC.

This clonotype was seen a single time. This rearrangement joins TRBV5-1 to TRBJ2-5; D is perhaps TRBD2 (7 bases). The J call could be wrong; TRBJ2-7 is a better fit for the DNA end. The CDR3 totals 16 residues. CDR1 and CDR2 (germline): SGHRS, YFSETQ. The CDR3 nucleotides are TGCGCCAGCAGCTTGGGGGAGGGGGGCCTTATCTACGAGCAGTACTTC. It is translated as CASSLGEGGLIYEQYF.

About this clonotype: A much larger clone differs by one base, so this may be a read error. The chain combines TRBV10-3 with TRBJ2-1; a weak D match, TRBD2 (6 bases). The J call may be faulty, since TRBJ2-7 better matches the DNA end. The CDR3 is 18 residues long. Per the germline V gene, CDR1 is ENHRY and CDR2 is SYGVKD. DNA of the CDR3: TGTGCCATCAGCCTACTGAGCATGGGGGGTGGTGTCCCCAATGAGCAGTACTTC. The encoded protein is CAISLLSMGGGVPNEQYF.

A remark on this clonotype: One end of the junction fails to match germline, which may point to a read error. The chain couples TRBV11-3 to TRBJ2-1; TRBD2 agrees at 16 bases. The CDR3 has 17 residues. From germline, CDR1 is SGHNT and CDR2 YENEEA. CDR3 coding DNA: TGTGCCGGCAGCTTGGGACTAGCGGGGGGGGATTACAATGAGCAGTTCTTC. This encodes CAGSLGLAGGDYNEQFF.

The rearrangement links TRBV6-1 to TRBJ1-5; D is unclear. Germline V gene data show CDR1 as MNHNS and CDR2 as SASEGT. V was cut by 11 bases and J by 7 bases, with 18 bases left in between. The CDR3 is made up of 13 amino acids. In DNA, the CDR3 is TGTGCCGCCCAAGCCTGGGTTGCGCAGCCCCAGCATTTT. As protein: CAAQAWVAQPQHF.

The V call is TRBV27, the J call TRBJ2-2, with D unclear. This CDR3 has 12 amino acids. Germline V gene lookup returns CDR1 MNHEY and CDR2 SMNVEV (reference sequence). V was pared by 7 bases and J by 6 bases, with 9 bases between. CDR3 in DNA: TGTGCCAGCACCGGAACCCCCGGGGAGCTGTTTTTT. Translated: CASTGTPGELFF.

This clonotype has a count of ten or more. This chain links TRBV12-3 or TRBV12-4 with TRBJ2-1; 7 bases line up with TRBD2. V lost 6 bases, J lost 3 bases, and 8 bases stayed unmatched. This CDR3 region has 15 residues. Written as DNA, the CDR3 is TGTGCCAGCAGGCTTAGCGGGCGACACTACAATGAGCAGTTCTTC. This encodes CASRLSGRHYNEQFF.

The table lists this clonotype with many counts. The J gene is TRBJ2-3, the V gene TRBV27; no clear D. The germline V and J ends were trimmed by 2 bases and 0 bases, with 12 bases remaining between them. This CDR3 spans 16 amino acids. Germline CDR1 is MNHEY and CDR2 is SMNVEV (reference sequence). The CDR3 bases are TGTGCCAGCAGTTTAACGGCCGGATCTAGCACAGATACGCAGTATTTT. Translation: CASSLTAGSSTDTQYF.

V is TRBV6-5 and J is TRBJ1-4; tentatively, D is TRBD1 (5 bases). The CDR3 has 13 amino acids. Germline V gives CDR1 MNHEY, CDR2 SVGAGI. The V gene lost 4 bases and the J gene lost 4 bases, with 7 bases spanning the gap. The CDR3 DNA sequence: TGTGCCAGCAGTTCAGGGAATAATGAAAAACTGTTTTTT. Translation: CASSSGNNEKLFF.

This clonotype is termed medium-sized. The chain couples TRBV5-6 to TRBJ1-2, with D tentatively TRBD1 (6 bases). V lost 4 bases and J 4 bases, leaving 11 bases between the germline ends. The CDR3 length is 13 residues. Germline loops: CDR1 SGHDT, CDR2 YYEEEE. The CDR3 reads CASSRQDIYGYTF. The CDR3 DNA sequence: TGTGCCAGCAGCCGACAGGACATCTATGGCTACACCTTC.

A word on this clonotype: This clone may be a read error of a much larger clone one base away. The gene calls are TRBV12-3 or TRBV12-4 and TRBJ2-1, with D tentatively TRBD1 (5 bases). This CDR3 comprises 13 residues. The chain's CDR3 is CAISWNRNNEQFF. The DNA for the CDR3 is TGTGCCATCAGTTGGAACAGGAACAATGAGCAGTTCTTC.

The rearrangement links TRBV20-1 to TRBJ1-1; no clear D gene. The CDR3 sequence is 14 residues long. V dropped 5 bases and J dropped 1 base, with 14 bases sitting between them. Germline CDR1 is DFQATT and CDR2 is SNEGSKA (reference sequence). The CDR3 nucleotides read TGCAGTGCTCCCCGGGCCCCGAGGAACACTGAAGCTTTCTTT. This sequence encodes CSAPRAPRNTEAFF.

A few counts support this clonotype. The V gene is TRBV12-3 or TRBV12-4, the J gene TRBJ1-5; no firm D call. This CDR3 contains 15 residues. V shed 5 bases and J shed 0 bases, with 11 bases lying between them. CDR3 protein: CASSGNDHSNQPQHF. The CDR3 DNA reads TGTGCCAGCAGTGGAAACGACCATAGCAATCAGCCCCAGCATTTT.

The chain has TRBV12-3 or TRBV12-4 and TRBJ1-2; D is ambiguous. CDR3 size: 15 residues. The germline V and J ends were trimmed by 3 bases and 2 bases, with 13 bases remaining between them. Here the CDR3 reads CASSFSDGGNYGYTF. The CDR3 DNA follows: TGTGCCAGCAGTTTTAGCGATGGCGGAAACTATGGCTACACCTTC.

To note about this clonotype: Possible read error: a much larger clone is one base away. DNA for the CDR3: TGTGTCAGCCGTGGGCTAGCGAGAGTCTACGAGCAGTACTTC. Residues: CVSRGLARVYEQYF. V is TRBV2 and J is TRBJ2-4; a possible D gene is TRBD2 (6 bases). The J call may be incorrect, as the DNA end agrees better with TRBJ2-7. The V gene's germline CDR1 is SNHLY and CDR2 FYNNEI. The CDR3 has 14 amino acids.

The V and J genes are TRBV7-6 and TRBJ1-2, with a possible D match to TRBD1 (6 bases). The V gene's germline CDR1 is SGHVS and CDR2 FNYEAQ. Trimming left V 5 bases short and J 4 bases short, with 17 bases between. This CDR3 has 15 amino acids. The chain's CDR3 is CASSPQRGVPYGYTF. The CDR3 DNA reads as TGTGCCAGCAGCCCTCAAAGGGGGGTCCCCTATGGCTACACCTTC.

This clonotype was found many times. The chain employs TRBV28 and TRBJ2-7; 8 bases map to TRBD1. Germline-derived CDR1 and CDR2 are MDHEN and SYDVKM. V was pared by 6 bases and J by 2 bases, with 6 bases of the junction left unmatched. This CDR3 region has 14 residues. The CDR3 region has the DNA TGTGCCAGCAGCCGACCGGACAGGGCCTACGAGCAGTACTTC. The encoded protein is CASSRPDRAYEQYF.

This clonotype was seen many times. The chain is built from TRBV12-3 or TRBV12-4 and TRBJ2-7; D is uncertain. The CDR3 contains 12 residues. Trimming pared 3 bases from V and 5 bases from J, leaving 8 bases between. CDR3 nucleotides: TGTGCCAGCAGTTTGGCCCCGAACGAGCAGTACTTC. This gives the protein CASSLAPNEQYF.

This clonotype was detected ten times or more. This chain's CDR3 is CAIRETIGGEQFF. The CDR3 DNA sequence: TGTGCCATCAGGGAGACTATCGGGGGTGAGCAGTTCTTC. The J gene is TRBJ2-1, the V gene TRBV10-3; D is possibly TRBD2 (6 bases). Germline V gene sequence: CDR1 ENHRY, CDR2 SYGVKD. This CDR3 region has 13 residues. The V and J ends lost 6 bases and 9 bases respectively, with 15 bases between them.

The genes are TRBV21-1 and TRBJ1-1. TRBV21-1 is a pseudogene locus. The CDR3 length is 12 residues. The CDR3 sequence is CASSKPGVEAFF. In DNA form, the CDR3 reads TGTGCCAGCAGCAAACCGGGGGTCGAAGCTTTCTTT.

This sequence joins TRBV3-1 and TRBJ2-3, with 7 bases matching TRBD1. Unmatched junction bases numbered 11, after V lost 0 bases and J lost 5 bases. This CDR3 is built from 17 residues. Germline CDR1 and CDR2: LGHDT and YNNKEL (reference sequence). The CDR3 coding sequence is TGTGCCAGCAGCCAAGATCGACCGGGACAGTGGGGAGATACGCAGTATTTT. This gives the protein CASSQDRPGQWGDTQYF.

This clonotype was observed at least ten times. J is TRBJ2-7 and V is TRBV2; the match to TRBD2 covers 8 bases. The ends lost 8 bases at V and 0 bases at J; junction bases unmatched: 9. The CDR3 has 15 amino acids. Germline assignment: CDR1 SNHLY and CDR2 FYNNEI. The CDR3 is CASSAVSGSSYEQYF. CDR3 nucleotides: TGTGCCAGCTCGGCGGTCAGCGGGAGCTCCTACGAGCAGTACTTC.

V is TRBV5-6 and J is TRBJ2-1, with unresolved D. Near its end, the DNA agrees better with TRBJ2-7, so the J call may be wrong. The CDR3 loop spans 13 amino acids. Germline values: CDR1 SGHDT, CDR2 YYEEEE. The CDR3 protein is CASGRDRYNEQYF. The DNA of the CDR3 is TGTGCCAGCGGCCGAGACCGCTACAATGAGCAGTACTTC.

In this sample, this clonotype turned up many times. The chain combines TRBV6-1 with TRBJ2-5, with 12 bases fitting TRBD2. V lost 7 bases to trimming and J lost 5 bases; unmatched junction nucleotides: 14. CDR3 length: 17 residues. Per germline, CDR1 MNHNS and CDR2 SASEGT. CDR3 coding DNA: TGTGCCAGCATCAAGCTGACTAGCGGGAGTTTTAGGGAGACCCAGTACTTC. It encodes CASIKLTSGSFRETQYF.

This rearrangement joins TRBV7-6 to TRBJ2-5, with a tentative D call TRBD2 (6 bases). The CDR3 is 12 residues long. Trimming left V 6 bases short and J 7 bases short, with 12 bases between. Germline V gene sequence: CDR1 SGHVS, CDR2 FNYEAQ. The CDR3 protein is CASSPTSLTQYF. The CDR3 nucleotides are TGTGCCAGCAGTCCGACTAGTTTGACCCAGTACTTC.